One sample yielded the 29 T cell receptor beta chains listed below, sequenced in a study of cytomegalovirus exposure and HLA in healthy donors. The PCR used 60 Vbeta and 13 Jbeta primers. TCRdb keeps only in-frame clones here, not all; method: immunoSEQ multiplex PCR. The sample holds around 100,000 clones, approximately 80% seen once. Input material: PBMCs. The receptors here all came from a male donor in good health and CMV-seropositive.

CDR3 DNA: TGTGCCAGTAGGATGGGCGGGAGGGACACCGGGGAGCTGTTTTTT. Amino acid sequence: CASRMGGRDTGELFF. The V call is TRBV19, the J call TRBJ2-2; TRBD2 matches at 9 bases. Trimming removed 6 bases from V and 3 bases from J; junction bases left unmatched: 5. This CDR3 has 15 residues. CDR1 is LNHDA and CDR2 is SQIVND in the germline V gene (reference sequence).

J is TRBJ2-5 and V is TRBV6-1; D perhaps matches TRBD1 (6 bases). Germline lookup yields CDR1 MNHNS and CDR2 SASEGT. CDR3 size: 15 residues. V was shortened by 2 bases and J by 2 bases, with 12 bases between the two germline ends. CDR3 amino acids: CASSESGHLQETQYF. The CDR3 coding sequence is TGTGCCAGCAGTGAATCGGGACATCTACAAGAGACCCAGTACTTC.

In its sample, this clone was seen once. The CDR3 loop reads CASSLGHQVVQLFF. The DNA for the CDR3 is TGTGCCAGCAGCTTAGGACACCAGGTGGTCCAACTGTTTTTT. J is TRBJ1-4 and V is TRBV7-9, with unresolved D. CDR1 is SEHNR and CDR2 is FQNEAQ in the germline V gene (reference sequence). CDR3 length: 14 amino acids. V was cut by 1 base and J by 12 bases, with 15 bases left in between.

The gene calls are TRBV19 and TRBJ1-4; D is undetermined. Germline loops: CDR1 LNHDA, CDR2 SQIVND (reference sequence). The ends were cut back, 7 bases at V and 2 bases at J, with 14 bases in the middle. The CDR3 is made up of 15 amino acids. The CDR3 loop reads CASTPGEWTNEKLFF. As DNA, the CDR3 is TGTGCCAGTACCCCCGGGGAATGGACTAATGAAAAACTGTTTTTT.

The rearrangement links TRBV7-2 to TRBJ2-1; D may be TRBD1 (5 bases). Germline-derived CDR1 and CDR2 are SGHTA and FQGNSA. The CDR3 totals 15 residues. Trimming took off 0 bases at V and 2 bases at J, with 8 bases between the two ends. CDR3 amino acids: CASSLAQGTYNEQFF. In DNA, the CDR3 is TGTGCCAGCAGCTTAGCGCAGGGTACCTACAATGAGCAGTTCTTC.

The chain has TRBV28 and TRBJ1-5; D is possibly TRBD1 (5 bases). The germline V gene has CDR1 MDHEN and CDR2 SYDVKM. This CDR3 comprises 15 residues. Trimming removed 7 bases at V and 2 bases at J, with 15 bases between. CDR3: CASIKRGGGNQPQHF. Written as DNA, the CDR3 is TGTGCCAGCATTAAAAGGGGCGGGGGCAATCAGCCCCAGCATTTT.

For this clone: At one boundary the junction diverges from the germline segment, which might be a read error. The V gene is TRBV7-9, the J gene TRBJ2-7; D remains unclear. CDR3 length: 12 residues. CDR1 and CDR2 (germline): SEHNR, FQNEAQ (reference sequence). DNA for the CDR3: TGTTCCAGCAGCTTATCGAGTTACGAGCAGTACTTC. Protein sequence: CSSSLSSYEQYF.

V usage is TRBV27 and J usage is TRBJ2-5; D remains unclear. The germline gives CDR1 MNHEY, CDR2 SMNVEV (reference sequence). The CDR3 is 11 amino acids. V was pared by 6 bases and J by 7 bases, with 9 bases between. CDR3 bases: TGTGCCAGCAGCTCGGGTATGACCCAGTACTTC. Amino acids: CASSSGMTQYF.

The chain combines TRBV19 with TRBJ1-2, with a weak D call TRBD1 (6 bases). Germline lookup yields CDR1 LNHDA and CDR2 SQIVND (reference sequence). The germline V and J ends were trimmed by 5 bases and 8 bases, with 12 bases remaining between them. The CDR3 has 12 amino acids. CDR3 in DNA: TGTGCCAGTAGTCTCACAGGGTACGGCTACACCTTC. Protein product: CASSLTGYGYTF.

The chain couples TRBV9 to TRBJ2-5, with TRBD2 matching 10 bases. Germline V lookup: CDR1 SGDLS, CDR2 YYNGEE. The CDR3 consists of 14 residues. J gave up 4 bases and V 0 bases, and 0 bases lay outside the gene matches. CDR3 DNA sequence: TGTGCCAGCAGCGTAGGACTAGCGGGAGAGACCCAGTACTTC. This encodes CASSVGLAGETQYF.

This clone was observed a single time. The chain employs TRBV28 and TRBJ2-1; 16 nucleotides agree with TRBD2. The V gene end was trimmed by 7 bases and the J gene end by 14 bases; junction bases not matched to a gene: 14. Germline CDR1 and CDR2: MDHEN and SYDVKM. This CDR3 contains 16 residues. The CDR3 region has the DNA TGTGCCAGCAATCCAACCGTGGGACTAGCGGGAGGGCCGGAGTTCTTC. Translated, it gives CASNPTVGLAGGPEFF.

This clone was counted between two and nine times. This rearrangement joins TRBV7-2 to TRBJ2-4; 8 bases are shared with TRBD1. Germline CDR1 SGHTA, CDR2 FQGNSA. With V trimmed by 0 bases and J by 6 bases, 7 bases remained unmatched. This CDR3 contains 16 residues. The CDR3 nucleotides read TGTGCCAGCAGCTTAGCGGCCGGGACAGGTGCAAACATTCAGTACTTC. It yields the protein CASSLAAGTGANIQYF.

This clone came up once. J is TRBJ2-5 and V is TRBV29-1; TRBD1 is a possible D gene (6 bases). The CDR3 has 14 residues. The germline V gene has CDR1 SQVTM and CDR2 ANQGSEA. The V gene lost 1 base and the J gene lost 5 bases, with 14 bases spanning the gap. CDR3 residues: CSVEGAAQGETQYF. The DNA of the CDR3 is TGCAGCGTTGAAGGGGCAGCCCAGGGGGAGACCCAGTACTTC.

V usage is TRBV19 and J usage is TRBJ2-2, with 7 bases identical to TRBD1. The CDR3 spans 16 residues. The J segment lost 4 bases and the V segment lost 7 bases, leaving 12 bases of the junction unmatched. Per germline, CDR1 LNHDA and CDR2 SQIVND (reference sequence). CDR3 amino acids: CASTIGTVVGTGELFF. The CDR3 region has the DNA TGTGCCAGTACTATCGGGACAGTAGTTGGCACCGGGGAGCTGTTTTTT.

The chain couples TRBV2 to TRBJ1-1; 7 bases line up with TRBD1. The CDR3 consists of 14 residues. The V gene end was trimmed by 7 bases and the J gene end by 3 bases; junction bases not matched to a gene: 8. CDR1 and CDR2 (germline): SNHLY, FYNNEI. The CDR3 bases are TGTGCCAGCACCTCCAGGGGGTCGTACACTGAAGCTTTCTTT. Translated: CASTSRGSYTEAFF.

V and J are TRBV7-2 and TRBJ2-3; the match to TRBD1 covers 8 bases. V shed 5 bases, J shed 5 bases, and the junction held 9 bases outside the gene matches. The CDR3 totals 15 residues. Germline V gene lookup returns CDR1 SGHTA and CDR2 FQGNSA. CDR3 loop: CASSRQTGVLDTQYF. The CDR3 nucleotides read TGTGCCAGCAGCAGACAGACAGGGGTCCTAGATACGCAGTATTTT.

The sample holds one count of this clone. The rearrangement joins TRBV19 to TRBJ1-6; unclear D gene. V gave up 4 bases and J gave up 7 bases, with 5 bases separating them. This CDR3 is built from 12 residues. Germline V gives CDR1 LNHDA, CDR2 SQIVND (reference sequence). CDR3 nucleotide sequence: TGTGCCAGTAGTACTCAGAATTCACCCCTCCACTTT. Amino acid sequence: CASSTQNSPLHF.

In nucleotides, the CDR3 is TGTGCCAGCTCACGCGAGGGGCAGGGGTACGAGCAGTACTTC. Protein product: CASSREGQGYEQYF. The chain links TRBV18 to TRBJ2-7; a possible D gene is TRBD1 (6 bases). CDR1 is KGHSH and CDR2 is LQKENI in the germline V gene. V dropped 4 bases and J dropped 4 bases, with 14 bases sitting between them. This CDR3 has 14 amino acids.

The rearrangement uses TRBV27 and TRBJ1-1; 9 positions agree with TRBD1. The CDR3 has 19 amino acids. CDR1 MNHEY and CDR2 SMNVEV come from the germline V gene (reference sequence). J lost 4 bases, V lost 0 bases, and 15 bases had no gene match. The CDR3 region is CASSLSRYRGRGAATEAFF. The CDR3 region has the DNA TGTGCCAGCAGTTTATCGAGGTACAGGGGGCGCGGAGCCGCCACTGAAGCTTTCTTT.

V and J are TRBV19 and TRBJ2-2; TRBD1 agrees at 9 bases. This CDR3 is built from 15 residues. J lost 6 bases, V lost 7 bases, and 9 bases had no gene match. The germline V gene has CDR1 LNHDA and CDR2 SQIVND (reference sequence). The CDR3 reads CASNPGTGYPGELFF. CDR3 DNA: TGTGCCAGTAATCCCGGGACAGGGTACCCCGGGGAGCTGTTTTTT.

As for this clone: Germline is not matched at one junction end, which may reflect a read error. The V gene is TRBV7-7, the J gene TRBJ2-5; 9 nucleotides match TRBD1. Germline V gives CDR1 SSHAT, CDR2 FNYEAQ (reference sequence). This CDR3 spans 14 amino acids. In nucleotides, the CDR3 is TGTGCTAGCAGCCAGACAGGGGGCCAAGAGACCCAGTACTTC. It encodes CASSQTGGQETQYF.

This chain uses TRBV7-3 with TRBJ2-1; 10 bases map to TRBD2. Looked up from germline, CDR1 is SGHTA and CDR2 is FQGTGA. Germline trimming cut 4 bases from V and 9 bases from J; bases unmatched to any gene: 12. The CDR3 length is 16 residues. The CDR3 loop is CASSSLGSGRFGEQFF. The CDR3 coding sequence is TGTGCCAGCAGCTCCTTAGGTAGCGGGAGGTTCGGTGAGCAGTTCTTC.

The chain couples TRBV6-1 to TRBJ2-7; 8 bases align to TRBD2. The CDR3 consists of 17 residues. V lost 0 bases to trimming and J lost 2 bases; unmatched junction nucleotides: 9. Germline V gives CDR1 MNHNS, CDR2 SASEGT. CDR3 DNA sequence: TGTGCCAGCAGTGAAGCAGCGGGAGTAATCATCCCCTACGAGCAGTACTTC. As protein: CASSEAAGVIIPYEQYF.

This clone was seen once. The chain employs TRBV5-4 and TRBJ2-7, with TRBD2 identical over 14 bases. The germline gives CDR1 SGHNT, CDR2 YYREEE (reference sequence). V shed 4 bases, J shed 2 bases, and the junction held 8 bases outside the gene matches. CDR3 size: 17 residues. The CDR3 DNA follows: TGTGCCAGCAGCCCTCGGCAGGGACTAGCGGGAGCCTACGAGCAGTACTTC. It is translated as CASSPRQGLAGAYEQYF.

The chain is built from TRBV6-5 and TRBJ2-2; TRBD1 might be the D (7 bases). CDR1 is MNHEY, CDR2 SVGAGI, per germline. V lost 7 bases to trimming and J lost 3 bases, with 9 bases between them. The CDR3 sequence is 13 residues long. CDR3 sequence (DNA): TGTGCCAGCACCAGGGGGGACACCGGGGAGCTGTTTTTT. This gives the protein CASTRGDTGELFF.

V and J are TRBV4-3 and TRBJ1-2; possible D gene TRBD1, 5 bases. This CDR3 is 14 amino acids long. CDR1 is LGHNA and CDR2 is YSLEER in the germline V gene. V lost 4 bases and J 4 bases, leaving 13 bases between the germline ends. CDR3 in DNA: TGCGCCAGCAGCCTTTTGGGGGGGGGCTATGGCTACACCTTC. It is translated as CASSLLGGGYGYTF.

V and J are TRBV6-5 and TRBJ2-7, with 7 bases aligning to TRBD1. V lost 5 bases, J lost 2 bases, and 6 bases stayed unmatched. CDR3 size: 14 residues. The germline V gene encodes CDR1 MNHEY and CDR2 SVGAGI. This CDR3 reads CASSTPTGPYEQYF. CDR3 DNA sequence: TGTGCCAGCAGTACCCCGACAGGGCCCTACGAGCAGTACTTC.

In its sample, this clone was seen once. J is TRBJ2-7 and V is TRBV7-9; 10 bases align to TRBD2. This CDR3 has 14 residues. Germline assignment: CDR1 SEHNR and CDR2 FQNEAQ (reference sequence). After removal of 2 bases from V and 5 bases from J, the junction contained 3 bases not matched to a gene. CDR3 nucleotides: TGTGCCAGCAGCTTAAACCTAGCGGGAGACGAGCAGTACTTC. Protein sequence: CASSLNLAGDEQYF.

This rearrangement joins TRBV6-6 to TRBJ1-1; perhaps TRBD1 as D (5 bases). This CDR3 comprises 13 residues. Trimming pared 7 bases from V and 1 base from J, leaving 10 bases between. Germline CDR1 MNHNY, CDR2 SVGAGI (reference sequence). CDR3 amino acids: CASTLGENTEAFF. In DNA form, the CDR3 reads TGTGCCAGCACCCTAGGGGAGAACACTGAAGCTTTCTTT.